A single sample is the source of the 4 T cell receptor beta chains below, sequenced in a study of CD8+ T cells in alopecia areata (dated by TCRdb to the late 2010s). Libraries came from the immunoSEQ multiplex PCR assay. RNA was extracted from all samples and reverse transcribed into cDNA as template for TCR sequencing. Sourced from immuneACCESS, this table was stored by TCRdb with only in-frame sequences that have V and J called. A share of the clones is absent; for the studies checked, an unresolved V gene accounts for under half, and the remainder has no known explanation. Counted in this sample were 170,000 or so clones; roughly 60% of them appeared once. The ten top clones hold roughly 1.7% of the sample. The sample's time point label is to be understood as: baseline before oral tofacitinib. The sample was CD4+ T cells sorted from blood, taken at week 0. The source of these receptors is a human donor with alopecia areata.

The chain employs TRBV29-1 and TRBJ1-1, with 8 bases matching TRBD1. With V trimmed by 6 bases and J by 4 bases, 4 bases remained unmatched. The CDR3 extends over 12 amino acids. The V gene's germline CDR1 is SQVTM and CDR2 ANQGSEA. In nucleotides, the CDR3 is TGCAGCGTGGTAACAGGGGGCACTGAAGCTTTCTTT. This encodes CSVVTGGTEAFF.

Only one count was recorded for this clone. This CDR3 reads CAWSPDRGITEAFF. In DNA form, the CDR3 reads TGTGCCTGGAGTCCGGACAGGGGAATAACTGAAGCTTTCTTT. The V and J genes are TRBV30 and TRBJ1-1; 9 nucleotides agree with TRBD1. J lost 5 bases, V lost 2 bases, and 6 bases had no gene match. The germline CDR1 and CDR2 sequences are GTSNPN and SVGIG (reference sequence). The CDR3 sequence is 14 residues long.

The chain combines TRBV10-3 with TRBJ2-7; D is undetermined. Germline V gene lookup returns CDR1 ENHRY and CDR2 SYGVKD. V lost 4 bases, J lost 7 bases, and 17 bases lay in between. This CDR3 comprises 14 residues. The DNA for the CDR3 is TGTGCCATCAGTGCCCCGGGCGAGGCACGGGAGCAGTACTTC. This gives the protein CAISAPGEAREQYF.

By sample fraction, this clone is medium-sized. The V call is TRBV15, the J call TRBJ2-2; TRBD2 agrees at 8 bases. J gave up 6 bases and V 1 base, and 4 bases lay outside the gene matches. The CDR3 consists of 15 residues. Per germline, CDR1 LNHNV and CDR2 YYDKDF (reference sequence). The CDR3 is CATSRGGGQSGELFF. In DNA form, the CDR3 reads TGTGCCACCAGCAGAGGCGGGGGGCAGTCCGGGGAGCTGTTTTTT.